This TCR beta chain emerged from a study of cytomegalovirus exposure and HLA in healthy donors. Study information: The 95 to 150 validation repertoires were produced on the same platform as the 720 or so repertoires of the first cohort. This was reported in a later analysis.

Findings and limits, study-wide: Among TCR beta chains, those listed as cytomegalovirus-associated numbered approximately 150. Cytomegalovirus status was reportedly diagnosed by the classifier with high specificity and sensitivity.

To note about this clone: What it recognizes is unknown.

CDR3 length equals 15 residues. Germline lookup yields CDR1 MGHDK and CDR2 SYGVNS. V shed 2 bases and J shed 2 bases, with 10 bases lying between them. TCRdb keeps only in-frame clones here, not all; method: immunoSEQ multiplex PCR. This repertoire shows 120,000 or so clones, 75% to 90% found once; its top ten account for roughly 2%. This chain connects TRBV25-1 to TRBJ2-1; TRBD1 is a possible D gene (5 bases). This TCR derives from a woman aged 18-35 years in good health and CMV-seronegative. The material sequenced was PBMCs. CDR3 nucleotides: TGTGCCAGCAGTGAACTCCGGACAACCTACAATGAGCAGTTCTTC. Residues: CASSELRTTYNEQFF.